A single sample gave rise to the 27 T cell receptor beta chains below, sequenced in a study of CD8+ T cells in alopecia areata. Investigators isolated RNA and reverse transcribed it into cDNA to act as the sequencing template. Produced via immunoSEQ multiplex PCR; TCRdb's table is partial and in-frame only. The top ten clones hold around 23% of a sample with about 110,000 clones, under 65% of them seen once. The source material was NKG2D-low CD8+ T cells sorted from blood. The origin of the receptors is a human donor with alopecia areata.

This clone was seen more than once but under ten times. The chain has TRBV7-9 and TRBJ1-1; D not resolved. Trimming left V 2 bases short and J 1 base short, with 11 bases between. The CDR3 is 15 residues long. Germline values: CDR1 SEHNR, CDR2 FQNEAQ (reference sequence). The CDR3 DNA follows: TGTGCCAGCAGCTTAAGCCACAGTGCGAACACTGAAGCTTTCTTT. It encodes CASSLSHSANTEAFF.

This clone has only a few counts. V usage is TRBV19 and J usage is TRBJ1-1; unclear D gene. CDR3 length: 13 residues. Trimming removed 2 bases from V and 1 base from J, with 5 bases in between. Germline-derived CDR1 and CDR2 are LNHDA and SQIVND (reference sequence). The CDR3 is CASSIFGNTEAFF. The CDR3 DNA sequence: TGTGCCAGTAGTATATTTGGGAACACTGAAGCTTTCTTT.

The V call is TRBV10-3, the J call TRBJ2-3; 9 nucleotides agree with TRBD1. Germline V gene sequence: CDR1 ENHRY, CDR2 SYGVKD. With V trimmed by 5 bases and J by 6 bases, 12 bases remained unmatched. The CDR3 length is 16 residues. The CDR3 spells CAISNPPGQGSDTQYF. As DNA, the CDR3 is TGTGCCATCAGTAATCCCCCGGGACAGGGATCCGATACGCAGTATTTT.

This chain links TRBV27 with TRBJ1-5; 8 bases line up with TRBD1. The length of the CDR3 is 15 residues. The V segment lost 0 bases and the J segment 6 bases; nucleotides outside the gene matches: 4. CDR1 is MNHEY and CDR2 is SMNVEV in the germline V gene (reference sequence). The CDR3, as DNA: TGTGCCAGCAGTTTATCTTACAGGGGGGTTCAGCCCCAGCATTTT. This gives the protein CASSLSYRGVQPQHF.

The chain recombines TRBV30 with TRBJ2-7; no definite D call. The length of the CDR3 is 13 residues. From germline, CDR1 is GTSNPN and CDR2 SVGIG (reference sequence). Trimming removed 4 bases at V and 5 bases at J, with 15 bases between. The CDR3 loop reads CAWMIEALDEQYF. The CDR3, as DNA: TGTGCCTGGATGATAGAGGCTCTGGACGAGCAGTACTTC.

This chain joins TRBV7-9 and TRBJ2-5; D possibly uses TRBD1 or TRBD2 (5 bases each). The J call is uncertain, as TRBJ2-7 better fits the DNA end. The CDR3 is made up of 13 amino acids. Germline V gene data show CDR1 as SEHNR and CDR2 as FQNEAQ (reference sequence). The CDR3 DNA reads TGTGCCAGCAGCTTAGCCCGGGGCCTCGAGCAGTACTTC. Amino acid sequence: CASSLARGLEQYF.

This clone was recorded a few times. The chain employs TRBV2 and TRBJ1-1; D is unresolved. This CDR3 spans 16 amino acids. The V end was cut by 4 bases, the J end by 7 bases, with 22 bases between. CDR1 SNHLY and CDR2 FYNNEI come from the germline V gene. CDR3: CASSVPLRGVRIEAFF. The CDR3 nucleotides are TGTGCCAGCAGTGTTCCCCTCCGTGGGGTTAGGATTGAAGCTTTCTTT.

The chain couples TRBV6-5 to TRBJ2-2, with 12 bases fitting TRBD2. Per the germline V gene, CDR1 is MNHEY and CDR2 is SVGAGI. V lost 7 bases, J lost 7 bases, and 4 bases stayed unmatched. The CDR3 contains 14 residues. The CDR3 DNA follows: TGTGCCAGCACAGCTAGCGGGAGGGTCGGGGAGCTGTTTTTT. Translating gives CASTASGRVGELFF.

This chain connects TRBV7-9 to TRBJ2-5, with D perhaps being TRBD1 or TRBD2 (6 bases each). The V and J ends lost 8 bases and 4 bases respectively, with 17 bases between them. The CDR3 length is 14 residues. Per the germline V gene, CDR1 is SEHNR and CDR2 is FQNEAQ (reference sequence). This CDR3 is CASAGLGAGETQYF. CDR3 bases: TGTGCCAGCGCGGGATTGGGGGCTGGAGAGACCCAGTACTTC. Drawing the rest from reference TRBV7-9 and TRBJ2-5, the complete variable domain is DTGVSQNPRHKITKRGQNVTFRCDPISEHNRLYWYRQTLGQGPEFLTYFQNEAQLEKSRLLSDRFSAERPKGSFSTLEIQRTEQGDSAMYLCASAGLGAGETQYFGPGTRLLVL.

The chain couples TRBV6-1 to TRBJ1-5; D gene uncertain. CDR1 is MNHNS and CDR2 is SASEGT in the germline V gene. The CDR3 is made up of 14 amino acids. With 3 bases removed from V and 6 bases from J, the gap between germline ends came to 12 bases. CDR3 in DNA: TGTGCCAGCAGTGACGTCCAAAAGGGTCAGCCCCAGCATTTT. Translated: CASSDVQKGQPQHF.

The rearrangement links TRBV30 to TRBJ2-3; a weak D match, TRBD2 (6 bases). Trimming cost V 2 bases and J 7 bases, with 22 bases left between them. The CDR3 has 16 residues. Germline V lookup: CDR1 GTSNPN, CDR2 SVGIG (reference sequence). The CDR3 sequence: CAWSFAGPAPRNTQYF. CDR3 nucleotide sequence: TGTGCCTGGAGTTTTGCGGGACCCGCCCCGAGAAATACGCAGTATTTT.

The rearrangement links TRBV7-9 to TRBJ2-2; 8 nucleotides match TRBD1. Germline trimming cut 2 bases from V and 0 bases from J; bases unmatched to any gene: 2. Germline loops: CDR1 SEHNR, CDR2 FQNEAQ (reference sequence). The CDR3 length is 16 residues. The CDR3, as DNA: TGTGCCAGCAGCTTACCGGGACAGGCGAACACCGGGGAGCTGTTTTTT. Translating gives CASSLPGQANTGELFF.

V gene TRBV6-5 combines with J gene TRBJ2-7, with TRBD2 matching 11 bases. Germline CDR1 and CDR2: MNHEY and SVGAGI. The CDR3 extends over 14 amino acids. With 7 bases clipped from V and 5 bases from J, the junction kept 7 bases outside the gene matches. CDR3 residues: CASTLSGRAHEQYF. The CDR3 nucleotides read TGTGCCAGCACCCTTAGCGGGAGGGCCCACGAGCAGTACTTC.

The J gene is TRBJ1-1, the V gene TRBV4-2, with unresolved D. Germline-derived CDR1 and CDR2 are LGHNA and YNFKEQ. V shed 4 bases and J shed 4 bases, with 10 bases lying between them. The CDR3 runs to 13 residues. DNA for the CDR3: TGTGCCAGCAGCCGGACCATAGCCACTGAAGCTTTCTTT. Its protein product is CASSRTIATEAFF.

The chain uses TRBV19 and TRBJ2-5; 9 bases align to TRBD2. V shed 5 bases and J 7 bases; nucleotides not matched to a gene: 2. In germline, CDR1 is LNHDA, CDR2 SQIVND (reference sequence). The CDR3 loop spans 12 amino acids. The CDR3 bases are TGTGCCAGTAGTTCGACTAGCGGGACCCAGTACTTC. Amino acid sequence: CASSSTSGTQYF.

This sequence joins TRBV5-1 and TRBJ2-7, with D unclear. There are 14 residues in the CDR3. Germline V lookup: CDR1 SGHRS, CDR2 YFSETQ. Trimming cost V 6 bases and J 3 bases, with 16 bases left between them. The CDR3: CASTHSSEYYEQYF. CDR3 bases: TGCGCCAGCACTCATTCTTCGGAGTACTACGAGCAGTACTTC.

The chain joins TRBV27 to TRBJ2-7; D uncertain. CDR1 is MNHEY, CDR2 SMNVEV, per germline (reference sequence). This CDR3 comprises 14 residues. V was trimmed by 3 bases and J by 1 base, leaving 10 bases between them. The CDR3 nucleotides read TGTGCCAGCAGTTTGAGTGCGGATTCCTACGAGCAGTACTTC. Its protein product is CASSLSADSYEQYF.

This CDR3 reads CASSEARLPGEQYF. In DNA, the CDR3 is TGTGCCAGCAGTGAAGCGAGACTGCCGGGTGAGCAGTACTTC. The rearrangement uses TRBV6-1 and TRBJ2-7; D remains unclear. This CDR3 is 14 amino acids long. Per germline, CDR1 MNHNS and CDR2 SASEGT. V lost 0 bases to trimming and J lost 7 bases, with 13 bases between them.

This clone came up a few times. The chain joins TRBV7-9 to TRBJ1-2; TRBD1 matches 8 bases. The CDR3 runs 14 residues. CDR1 and CDR2 from the germline V gene are SEHNR and FQNEAQ (reference sequence). V shed 5 bases, J shed 3 bases, and the junction held 5 bases outside the gene matches. In DNA, the CDR3 is TGTGCCAGCAGCCCCCTGGACAGGGACTATGGCTACACCTTC. It specifies CASSPLDRDYGYTF.

The chain carries TRBV28 and TRBJ2-1; D is unresolved. CDR3 length: 11 amino acids. The germline CDR1 and CDR2 sequences are MDHEN and SYDVKM. With 2 bases removed from V and 8 bases from J, the gap between germline ends came to 4 bases. The CDR3 loop reads CASSLMDEQFF. The CDR3 DNA reads as TGTGCCAGCAGTTTAATGGATGAGCAGTTCTTC.

This clone has a single count. The chain employs TRBV29-1 and TRBJ2-1; 9 nucleotides line up with TRBD1. After removal of 6 bases from V and 5 bases from J, the junction contained 8 bases not matched to a gene. Germline CDR1 is SQVTM and CDR2 is ANQGSEA. This CDR3 has 14 amino acids. This CDR3 reads CSVSTGGSNNEQFF. CDR3 bases: TGCAGCGTATCCACAGGGGGCTCGAACAATGAGCAGTTCTTC.

The chain employs TRBV13 and TRBJ2-7, with D unclear. The V end lost 1 base, the J end lost 1 base, and 2 bases lay between the germline ends. CDR1 is PRHDT and CDR2 is FYEKMQ in the germline V gene (reference sequence). The CDR3 totals 12 residues. In DNA, the CDR3 is TGTGCCAGCAGCTTAGTTTCCTACGAGCAGTACTTC. Protein sequence: CASSLVSYEQYF.

The V gene is TRBV9, the J gene TRBJ1-2; D may be TRBD1 (6 bases). The CDR3 runs to 15 residues. V was clipped by 6 bases and J by 8 bases, with 23 bases between them. Germline V gives CDR1 SGDLS, CDR2 YYNGEE. The CDR3 DNA is TGTGCCAGCACCGCGGACAGCGCGGGGTATTTCGGCTACACCTTC. Its protein is CASTADSAGYFGYTF.

The chain couples TRBV11-1 to TRBJ2-1; no firm D call. Germline-derived CDR1 and CDR2 are SGHAT and FQDESV (reference sequence). V lost 5 bases and J lost 9, with 8 bases in between. This CDR3 has 11 residues. CDR3: CASSKPGEQFF. CDR3 coding DNA: TGTGCCAGCAGCAAACCGGGTGAGCAGTTCTTC.

This clone was observed a handful of times. This chain uses TRBV4-1 with TRBJ1-3; TRBD1 might be the D (5 bases). Germline CDR1 MGHRA, CDR2 YSYEKL. The CDR3 has 15 amino acids. V lost 1 base and J 6 bases, leaving 13 bases between the germline ends. The CDR3 sequence is CASSQVQGLENTIYF. The CDR3 DNA follows: TGCGCCAGCAGCCAAGTGCAGGGTTTAGAAAACACCATATATTTT.

In this sample, this clone turned up a few times. The chain joins TRBV9 to TRBJ2-5; D is possibly TRBD2 (6 bases). V was trimmed by 3 bases and J by 2 bases, leaving 17 bases between them. The CDR3 is 16 amino acids. Per the germline V gene, CDR1 is SGDLS and CDR2 is YYNGEE. This CDR3 is CASSAGLASLQETQYF. CDR3 nucleotide sequence: TGTGCCAGCAGCGCCGGGCTAGCGAGTTTACAAGAGACCCAGTACTTC. The full variable domain, in which reference TRBV9 and TRBJ2-5 provide the parts outside the CDR3, is DSGVTQTPKHLITATGQRVTLRCSPRSGDLSVYWYQQSLDQGLQFLIQYYNGEERAKGNILERFSAQQFPDLHSELNLSSLELGDSALYFCASSAGLASLQETQYFGPGTRLLVL.

This clone was seen a few times. The chain carries TRBV29-1 and TRBJ2-3; D may be TRBD2 (6 bases). There are 15 residues in the CDR3. Germline CDR1 and CDR2: SQVTM and ANQGSEA. V was trimmed by 6 bases and J by 4 bases, leaving 20 bases between them. CDR3 sequence reads: CSVRGEHTSPDTQYF. CDR3 in DNA: TGCAGCGTGCGCGGGGAACACACCTCCCCAGATACGCAGTATTTT.